This T cell receptor (beta chain) comes out of a study of blood T cell repertoires in COVID-19 (dated by TCRdb to 2018 to 2020). In terms of the full investigation: Collaborator samples came from the United States, Italy and Spain and covered acute and convalescent phases of COVID-19. The prospective study material was composed of cDNA or gDNA derived from T cells, B-cell-depleted T cells, or PBMCs. Deeply sampled blood TCRbeta repertoires from subjects exposed to, actively infected with, or recovered from COVID-19 were included in the dataset. The repertoires were made available in a free public database intended to serve as a resource for research on the immune response to SARS-CoV-2. Samples came from the ongoing ImmuneRACE study (first 160 participants) plus 1,254 subjects from 6 global collaborators. A de-identified subject ID, COVID-19 status, age in years and sex were almost always included in the sample metadata. Where HLA class I and class II types were available, the types were taken from metadata supplied by the sample provider, not from assay-based typing.

Sequences SGHRS (CDR1) and YFSETQ (CDR2) are obtained from the germline V gene. Trimmed from V: 4 bases; trimmed from J: 8 bases; junction bases lacking a gene match: 4. The CDR3 runs 13 residues from the cysteine to the phenylalanine. Just CDR3 DNA is preserved here, 39 bases in frame from base 1. Overall study results and their limits: How much clinical and demographic metadata was included differed by source and by participant, and the metadata was provided uncurated.

On this clone itself: Its antigen is unknown. Per-nucleotide qualities are absent, and no much larger clonotype sits a single base away.

TCRbeta CDR3 regions were amplified from genomic DNA by means of the immunoSEQ Assay, a bias-controlled multiplex PCR. The authors' analysis ran thus. Within the assay, amplification of reference gene primers was used to estimate how many nucleated cells each sample contained. To quantify the absolute abundance of each unique TCRbeta CDR3 rearrangement, sequence reads were collapsed and filtered. For each sample, productive Simpson clonality was calculated as the square root of Simpson's diversity index over productive rearrangements. Drawn from immuneACCESS, this table holds only the in-frame rearrangements with V and J called that TCRdb kept. Clones are partly lost; checked studies trace under half to an unresolved V gene and leave the rest unexplained. D and trimming were read from the DNA, whereas the V and J calls and clone size are those reported in that table. This sample is represented by about 180,000 clones; approximately 86% of them were singletons. Clones ranked in the top ten supply 2.5% to 3.5% of the sample.

Each collaborating institution followed its own protocols to collect whole blood in K2EDTA tubes. For TCRbeta analysis, collaborator samples were shipped as frozen whole blood, as isolated PBMCs, or as DNA extracted from either sample type. Material: peripheral blood. The chain links TRBV5-1 with TRBJ2-1, and 9 junctional nucleotides match TRBD1. The receptor was isolated from a woman aged 30 to 39 with active or convalescent COVID-19. The CDR3 reads CASSLGQGDEQFF. DNA sequence: TGCGCCAGCAGCCTGGGACAGGGAGATGAGCAGTTCTTC.